This T cell receptor beta chain was recovered during a study of identifying expanded T cells in peripheral blood. Collection occurred without any documented infections or immune events in donors. Whole-study results and caveats: Variance in clone template counts between approximately two-week samples significantly increased with total template count across all healthy donors. Differentially abundant clones: 1 to 1.5 between replicates, about 17 at around 14 days, less than 20 at four.

V lost 4 bases to trimming and J lost 6 bases, with 16 bases between them. The CDR3 spans 15 residues. CDR1 SGHNT and CDR2 YYREEE come from the germline V gene (reference sequence). Regarding this clone: Its specificity is not known.

Assay: immunoSEQ multiplex PCR; the TCRdb copy retains only in-frame clones and omits some. The sample consists of about 86,000 clones, around 90% of them appearing once. This receptor was obtained from a person between 18 and 69 years old in good health. Sequencing was done on a sample of blood. The chain links TRBV5-4 to TRBJ1-4; possibly TRBD1 for D (5 bases). Here the CDR3 DNA reads TGTGCCAGCAGCCGAAATCCGGGGGGGGATGAAAAACTGTTTTTT. It yields the protein CASSRNPGGDEKLFF.